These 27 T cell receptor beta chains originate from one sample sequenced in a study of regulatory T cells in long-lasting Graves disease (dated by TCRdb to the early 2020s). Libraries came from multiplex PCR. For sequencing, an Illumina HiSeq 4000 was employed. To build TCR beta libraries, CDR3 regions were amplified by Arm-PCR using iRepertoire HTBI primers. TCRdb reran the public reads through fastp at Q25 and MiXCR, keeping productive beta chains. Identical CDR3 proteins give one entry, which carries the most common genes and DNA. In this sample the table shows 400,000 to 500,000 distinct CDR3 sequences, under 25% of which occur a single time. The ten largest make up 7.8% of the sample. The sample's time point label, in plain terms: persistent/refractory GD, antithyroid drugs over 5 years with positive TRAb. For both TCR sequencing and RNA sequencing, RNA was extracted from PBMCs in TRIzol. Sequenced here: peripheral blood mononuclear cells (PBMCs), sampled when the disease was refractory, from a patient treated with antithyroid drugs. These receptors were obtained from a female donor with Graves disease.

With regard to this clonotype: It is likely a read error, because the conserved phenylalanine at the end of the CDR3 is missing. CDR3 DNA: TGCAGCGCATTAACAGGGGGCACTGAAGCTTTCTCT. Its protein is CSALTGGTEAFS. This rearrangement joins TRBV29-1 to TRBJ1-1; 8 nucleotides match TRBD1. CDR1 SQVTM and CDR2 ANQGSEA come from the germline V gene. V lost 7 bases, J lost 4 bases, and 5 bases stayed unmatched. CDR3 length: 12 amino acids.

The CDR3 protein is CSVSWGIESEQYF. CDR3 in DNA: TGCAGCGTGTCCTGGGGGATTGAATCTGAGCAGTACTTC. The chain combines TRBV29-1 with TRBJ2-7; the D call may be TRBD1 or TRBD2 (5 bases each). Between the trimmed V and J ends, which lost 6 bases and 7 bases, there was a span of 19 bases. The CDR3 has 13 residues. CDR1 and CDR2 from the germline V gene are SQVTM and ANQGSEA.

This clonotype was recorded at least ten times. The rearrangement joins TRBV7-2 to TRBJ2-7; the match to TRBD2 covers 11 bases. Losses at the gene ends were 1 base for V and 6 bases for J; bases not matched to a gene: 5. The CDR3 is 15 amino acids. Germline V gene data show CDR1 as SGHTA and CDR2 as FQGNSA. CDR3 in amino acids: CASSLGASGRFEQYF. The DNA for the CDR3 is TGTGCCAGCAGCTTAGGGGCTAGCGGGAGGTTCGAGCAGTACTTC.

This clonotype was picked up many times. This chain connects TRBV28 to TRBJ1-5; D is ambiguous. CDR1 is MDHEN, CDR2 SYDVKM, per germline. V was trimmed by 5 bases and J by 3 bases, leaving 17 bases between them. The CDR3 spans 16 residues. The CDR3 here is CASSPRLSLNNQPQHF. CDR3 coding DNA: TGTGCCAGCAGTCCCCGCCTCAGTCTTAACAATCAGCCCCAGCATTTT.

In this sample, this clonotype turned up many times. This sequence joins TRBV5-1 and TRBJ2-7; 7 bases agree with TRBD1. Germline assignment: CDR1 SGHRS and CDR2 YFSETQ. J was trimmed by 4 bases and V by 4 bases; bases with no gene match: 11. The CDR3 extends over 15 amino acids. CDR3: CASSLGQELDYEQYF. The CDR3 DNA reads TGCGCCAGCAGCCTCGGACAGGAACTCGATTACGAGCAGTACTTC.

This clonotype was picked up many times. In DNA, the CDR3 is TGTGCCAGCAGTCGGACAGGGTTTTCCTATGGCTACACCTTC. It encodes CASSRTGFSYGYTF. The chain has TRBV2 and TRBJ1-2, with 8 bases identical to TRBD1. Germline CDR1 is SNHLY and CDR2 is FYNNEI. This CDR3 spans 14 amino acids. The ends lost 5 bases at V and 4 bases at J; junction bases unmatched: 6. Looking up the rest from reference TRBV2 and TRBJ1-2 gives the full variable domain: EPEVTQTPSHQVTQMGQEVILRCVPISNHLYFYWYRQILGQKVEFLVSFYNNEISEKSEIFDDQFSVERPDGSNFTLKIRSTKLEDSAMYFCASSRTGFSYGYTFGSGTRLTVV.

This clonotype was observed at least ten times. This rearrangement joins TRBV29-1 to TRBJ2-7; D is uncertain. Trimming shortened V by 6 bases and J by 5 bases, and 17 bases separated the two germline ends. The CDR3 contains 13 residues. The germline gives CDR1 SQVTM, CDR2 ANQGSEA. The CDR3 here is CSVVVGPMNEQYF. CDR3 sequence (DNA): TGCAGCGTAGTCGTCGGGCCGATGAACGAGCAGTACTTC.

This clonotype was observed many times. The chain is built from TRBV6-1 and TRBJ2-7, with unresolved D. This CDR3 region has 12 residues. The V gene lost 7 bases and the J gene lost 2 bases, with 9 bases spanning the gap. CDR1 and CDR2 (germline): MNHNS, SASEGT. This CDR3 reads CASNDGTYEQYF. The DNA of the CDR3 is TGTGCCAGCAACGATGGGACCTACGAGCAGTACTTC.

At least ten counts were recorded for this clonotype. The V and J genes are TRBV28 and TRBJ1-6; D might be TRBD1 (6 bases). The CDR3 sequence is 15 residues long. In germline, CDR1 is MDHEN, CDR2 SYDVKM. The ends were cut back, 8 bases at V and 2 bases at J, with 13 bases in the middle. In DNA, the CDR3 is TGTGCCAGCGGATTACAGGGAGCCTATAATTCACCCCTCCACTTT. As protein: CASGLQGAYNSPLHF.

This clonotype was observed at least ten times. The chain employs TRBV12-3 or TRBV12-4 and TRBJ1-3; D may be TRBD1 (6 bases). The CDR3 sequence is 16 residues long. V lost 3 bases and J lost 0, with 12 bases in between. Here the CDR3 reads CASSFRRDTSGNTIYF. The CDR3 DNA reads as TGTGCCAGCAGTTTCCGGCGGGACACCTCTGGAAACACCATATATTTT.

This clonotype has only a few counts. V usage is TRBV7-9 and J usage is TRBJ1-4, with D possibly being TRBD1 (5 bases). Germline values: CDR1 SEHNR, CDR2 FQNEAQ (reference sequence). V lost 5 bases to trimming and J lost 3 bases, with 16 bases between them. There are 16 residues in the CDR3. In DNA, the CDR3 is TGTGCCAGCAGCCCCAGGAAGACAGCGTCTAATGAAAAACTGTTTTTT. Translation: CASSPRKTASNEKLFF.

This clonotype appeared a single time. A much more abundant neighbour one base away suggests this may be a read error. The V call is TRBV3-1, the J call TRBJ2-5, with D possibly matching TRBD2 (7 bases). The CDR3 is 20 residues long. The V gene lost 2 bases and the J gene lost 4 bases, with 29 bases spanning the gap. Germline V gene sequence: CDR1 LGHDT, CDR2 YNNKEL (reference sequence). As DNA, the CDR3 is TGTGCCAGCAGCCAAAATTTGAGGGGGGAGGGCCGGTGGGGCCGAGAGACCCAGTACTTC. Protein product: CASSQNLRGEGRWGRETQYF.

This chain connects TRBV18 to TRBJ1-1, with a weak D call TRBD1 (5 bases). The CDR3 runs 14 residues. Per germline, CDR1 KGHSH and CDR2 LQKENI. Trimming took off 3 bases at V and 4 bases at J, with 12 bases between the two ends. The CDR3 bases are TGTGCCAGCTCACCGGGCAGGGTTGGCACTGAAGCTTTCTTT. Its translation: CASSPGRVGTEAFF.

CDR3 sequence (DNA): TGTGCCAGCACCGTTGAGGTTGGCCGGCAGCCCCAGCATTTT. It specifies CASTVEVGRQPQHF. The V call is TRBV28, the J call TRBJ1-5; D is ambiguous. The CDR3 sequence is 14 residues long. The V end was cut by 7 bases, the J end by 7 bases, with 17 bases between. The V gene's germline CDR1 is MDHEN and CDR2 SYDVKM.

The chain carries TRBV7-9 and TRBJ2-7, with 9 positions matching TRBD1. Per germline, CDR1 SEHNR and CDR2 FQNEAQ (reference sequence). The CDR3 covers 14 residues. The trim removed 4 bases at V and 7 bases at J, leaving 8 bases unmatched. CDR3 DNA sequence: TGTGCCAGCAGCTCCAGGACAGGGGTGGGTGAGCAGTACTTC. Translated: CASSSRTGVGEQYF.

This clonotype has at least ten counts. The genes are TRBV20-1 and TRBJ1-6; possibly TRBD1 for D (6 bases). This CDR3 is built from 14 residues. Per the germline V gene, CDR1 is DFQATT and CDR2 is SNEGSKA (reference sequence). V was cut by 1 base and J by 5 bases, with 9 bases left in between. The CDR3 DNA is TGCAGTGCTAGAGCCGGGACAAATAATTCACCCCTCCACTTT. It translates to CSARAGTNNSPLHF.

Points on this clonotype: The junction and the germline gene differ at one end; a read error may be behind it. Here the CDR3 reads CARESGELSF. In DNA form, the CDR3 reads TGTGCCCGGGAGTCCGGGGAGCTGTCTTTT. V gene TRBV7-9 combines with J gene TRBJ2-2, with a weak D call TRBD2 (6 bases). CDR1 is SEHNR, CDR2 FQNEAQ, per germline (reference sequence). CDR3 size: 10 residues. The complete variable domain, with remaining parts taken from reference TRBV7-9 and TRBJ2-2, reads DTGVSQNPRHKITKRGQNVTFRCDPISEHNRLYWYRQTLGQGPEFLTYFQNEAQLEKSRLLSDRFSAERPKGSFSTLEIQRTEQGDSAMYLCARESGELSFGEGSRLTVL.

Here the CDR3 DNA reads TGCGCCAGCAGCCCCACCGTGGGGGGAGGGGAGCAGTACTTC. Protein product: CASSPTVGGGEQYF. The chain uses TRBV5-1 and TRBJ2-7; 7 nucleotides match TRBD2. This CDR3 is 14 amino acids long. With V trimmed by 4 bases and J by 7 bases, 11 bases remained unmatched. Germline CDR1 and CDR2: SGHRS and YFSETQ. Complete variable domain (other parts from reference TRBV5-1 and TRBJ2-7): KAGVTQTPRYLIKTRGQQVTLSCSPISGHRSVSWYQQTPGQGLQFLFEYFSETQRNKGNFPGRFSGRQFSNSRSEMNVSTLELGDSALYLCASSPTVGGGEQYFGPGTRLTVT.

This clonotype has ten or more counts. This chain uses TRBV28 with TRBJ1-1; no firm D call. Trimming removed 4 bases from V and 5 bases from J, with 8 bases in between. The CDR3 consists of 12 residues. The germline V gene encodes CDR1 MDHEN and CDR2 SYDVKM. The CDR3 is CASSSPLTEAFF. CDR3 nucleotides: TGTGCCAGCAGTTCCCCGTTAACTGAAGCTTTCTTT.

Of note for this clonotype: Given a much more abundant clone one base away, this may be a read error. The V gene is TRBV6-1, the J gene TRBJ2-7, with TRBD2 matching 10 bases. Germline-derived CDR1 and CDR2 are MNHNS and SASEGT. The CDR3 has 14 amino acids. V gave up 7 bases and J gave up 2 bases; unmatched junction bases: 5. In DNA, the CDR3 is TGTGCCAGCACCATAGCGGGGGGAGCCTACGAGCAGTACTTC. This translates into CASTIAGGAYEQYF.

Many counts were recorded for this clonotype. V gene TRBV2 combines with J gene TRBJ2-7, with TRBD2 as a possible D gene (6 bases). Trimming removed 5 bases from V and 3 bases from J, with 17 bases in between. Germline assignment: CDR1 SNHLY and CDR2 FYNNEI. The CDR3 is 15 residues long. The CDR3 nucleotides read TGTGCCAGCAGTATTGCGGGGAACGCTAACTACGAGCAGTACTTC. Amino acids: CASSIAGNANYEQYF.

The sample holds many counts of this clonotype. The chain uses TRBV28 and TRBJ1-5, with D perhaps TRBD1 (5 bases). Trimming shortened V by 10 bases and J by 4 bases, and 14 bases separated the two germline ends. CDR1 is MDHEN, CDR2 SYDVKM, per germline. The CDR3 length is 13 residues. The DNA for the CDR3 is TGTGCCACCCGACAGTTAGTGAATCAGCCCCAGCATTTT. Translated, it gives CATRQLVNQPQHF. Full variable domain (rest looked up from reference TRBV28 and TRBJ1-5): DVKVTQSSRYLVKRTGEKVFLECVQDMDHENMFWYRQDPGLGLRLIYFSYDVKMKEKGDIPEGYSVSREKKERFSLILESASTNQTSMYLCATRQLVNQPQHFGDGTRLSIL.

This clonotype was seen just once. The CDR3 protein is CASSLGHRAGVADTQYF. For the CDR3, the DNA is TGTGCCAGCAGCTTAGGGCATCGAGCGGGAGTGGCAGATACGCAGTATTTT. The V gene is TRBV7-9, the J gene TRBJ2-3; 8 bases match TRBD2. This CDR3 comprises 17 residues. V shed 1 base, J shed 4 bases, and the junction held 10 bases outside the gene matches. The germline CDR1 and CDR2 sequences are SEHNR and FQNEAQ (reference sequence). Using reference TRBV7-9 and TRBJ2-3 for the parts outside the CDR3, the full variable domain is DTGVSQNPRHKITKRGQNVTFRCDPISEHNRLYWYRQTLGQGPEFLTYFQNEAQLEKSRLLSDRFSAERPKGSFSTLEIQRTEQGDSAMYLCASSLGHRAGVADTQYFGPGTRLTVL.

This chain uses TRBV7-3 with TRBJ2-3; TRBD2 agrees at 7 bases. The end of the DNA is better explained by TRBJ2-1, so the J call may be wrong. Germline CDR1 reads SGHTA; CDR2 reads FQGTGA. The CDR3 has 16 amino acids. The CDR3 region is CASSSSGLGRYNEQFF. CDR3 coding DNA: TGTGCCAGCAGCTCTAGCGGACTGGGGAGATACAATGAGCAGTTCTTC.

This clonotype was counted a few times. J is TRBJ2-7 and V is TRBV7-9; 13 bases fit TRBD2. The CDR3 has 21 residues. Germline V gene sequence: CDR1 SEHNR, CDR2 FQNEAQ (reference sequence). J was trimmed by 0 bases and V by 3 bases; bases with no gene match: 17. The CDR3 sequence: CASSLGGSRTSGSQSSYEQYF. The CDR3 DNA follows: TGTGCCAGCAGCTTGGGCGGCTCTAGGACTAGCGGGAGCCAAAGCTCCTACGAGCAGTACTTC. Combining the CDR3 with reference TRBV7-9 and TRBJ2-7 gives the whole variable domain DTGVSQNPRHKITKRGQNVTFRCDPISEHNRLYWYRQTLGQGPEFLTYFQNEAQLEKSRLLSDRFSAERPKGSFSTLEIQRTEQGDSAMYLCASSLGGSRTSGSQSSYEQYFGPGTRLTVT.

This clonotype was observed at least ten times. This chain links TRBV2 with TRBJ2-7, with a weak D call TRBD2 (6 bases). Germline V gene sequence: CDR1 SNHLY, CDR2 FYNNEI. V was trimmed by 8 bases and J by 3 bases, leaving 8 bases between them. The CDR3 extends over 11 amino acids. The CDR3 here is CASGDFYEQYF. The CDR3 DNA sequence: TGTGCCAGCGGGGACTTCTACGAGCAGTACTTC.

CDR3 in DNA: TGTGCCAGCAGCTCCTACGCGAGCACAGATACGCAGTATTTT. Translating gives CASSSYASTDTQYF. The chain carries TRBV3-1 and TRBJ2-3; the D is unclear. V was shortened by 5 bases and J by 0 bases, with 9 bases between the two germline ends. Germline V gives CDR1 LGHDT, CDR2 YNNKEL (reference sequence). This CDR3 has 14 residues.